This TCR beta chain was observed in a study of blood T cell repertoires in COVID-19. Study overall: Samples of COVID-19 (acute and convalescent) were obtained from the United States, Italy and Spain.

Original data processing: Nucleated cell counts were estimated from reference gene primer amplification. Produced via immunoSEQ multiplex PCR; TCRdb's table is partial and in-frame only. The D gene and trimming were derived from the DNA, and the V and J assignments and clone size from that table. The data show some 46,000 clones, approximately 83% seen once. The CDR3 is made up of 21 amino acids. Germline lookup yields CDR1 MNHEY and CDR2 SVGEGT. V was clipped by 2 bases and J by 0 bases, with 28 bases between them. It was during active infection that Seattle patients were enrolled and then longitudinally followed.

Sample: peripheral blood. This receptor was taken from a woman of 80 years or more with COVID-19, enrolled during active disease. V is TRBV6-2 or TRBV6-3 and J is TRBJ1-1, with unresolved D. The CDR3 spells CASSYGPLDPGRVLMNTEAFF. For the CDR3, the DNA is TGTGCCAGCAGTTACGGACCGCTCGACCCGGGGAGGGTCCTTATGAACACTGAAGCTTTCTTT.